Listed below are T cell receptor beta chains from one sample, sequenced in a study of T cell changes during pregnancy in multiple sclerosis. Data came from immunoSEQ multiplex PCR; TCRdb stores just in-frame clones and leaves some out. The sample yields 30,000 to 45,000 clones, 90% to 95% seen once. This specimen consisted of CD8+ T cells from peripheral blood mononuclear cells, obtained in the second trimester of pregnancy. Receptors were obtained from a female donor with multiple sclerosis, enrolled in a pregnancy study. CDR3s include the opening cysteine and the closing phenylalanine or tryptophan. D genes are given only for firm matches. Expanded clones are given a class, and other clones once, few, many or no size at all.

v_call	d_call	clone_size	j_call	cdr3_nt	cdr3_aa
TRBV7-6	TRBD1	.	TRBJ1-2	TGTGCCACCAGGGAGGGGGCAGCTGGCTACACCTTC	CATREGAAGYTF
TRBV6-1	.	once	TRBJ2-7	TGTGCCAGCAGTGAAATTGGACCAGGGTCTAGCTACGAGCAGTACTTC	CASSEIGPGSSYEQYF
TRBV6-6	.	.	TRBJ2-7	TGTGCCAGCAGTTACGGGGGGGGCCGGAGGGATTACGAGCAGTACTTC	CASSYGGGRRDYEQYF
TRBV6-5	.	.	TRBJ1-3	TGTGCCAGCAGCACTGAGGGAGTCTCTGGAAACACCATATATTTT	CASSTEGVSGNTIYF
TRBV7-8	.	few	TRBJ2-1	TGTGCCAGCAGCTCCTCTGTCAGCAATGAGCAGTTCTTC	CASSSSVSNEQFF
TRBV6-4	.	.	TRBJ2-1	TGTGCCAGCAGTGGAGGCTCCCTCCGGGAGCAGTTCTTC	CASSGGSLREQFF
TRBV6-5	.	.	TRBJ1-3	TGTGCCAGCAGTTACACAAATTCCCATGACACCATATATTTT	CASSYTNSHDTIYF
TRBV19	.	.	TRBJ2-7	TGTGCCAGTAGTATAGGACTGACCTACGAGCAGTACTTC	CASSIGLTYEQYF
TRBV6-5	.	.	TRBJ2-7	TGTGCCAGCAGTTCAGGGGCCAACGAGCAGTACTTC	CASSSGANEQYF
TRBV10-1	TRBD2	.	TRBJ2-7	TGCGCCAGCAGTACACTAGCGGGAGAAATGAACGAGCAGTACTTC	CASSTLAGEMNEQYF
TRBV7-9	.	.	TRBJ1-1	TGTGCCAGCAGGTCCGAGGGGGACACTGAAGCTTTCTTT	CASRSEGDTEAFF
TRBV6-4	TRBD1	.	TRBJ2-3	TGTGCCAGCAGTGACTCTGGGACAGGGGGCGTAGATACGCAGTATTTT	CASSDSGTGGVDTQYF
TRBV28	.	.	TRBJ1-1	TGTGCCTCGAGGGACACTGAAGCTTTCTTT	CASRDTEAFF
TRBV25-1	.	.	TRBJ1-1	TGTGCCAGCAGTGACCCCACAGGGAACACTGAAGCTTTCTTT	CASSDPTGNTEAFF
TRBV2	.	.	TRBJ1-6	TGTGCCAGCAGTGAGGACATAGGGCACTATAATTCACCCCTCCACTTT	CASSEDIGHYNSPLHF
TRBV9	.	.	TRBJ1-5	TGTGCCAGCAGCGTAGAGGTCAGGGACAATCAGCCCCAGCATTTT	CASSVEVRDNQPQHF
TRBV13	.	.	TRBJ2-6	TGTGCCAGCAGAGCTAGGGGGGGCGGTTTCTCTGGGGCCAACGTCCTGACTTTC	CASRARGGGFSGANVLTF
TRBV19	TRBD1	.	TRBJ1-2	TGTGCCAGTAACCCACAGGGGAACGCCTATGGCTACACCTTC	CASNPQGNAYGYTF
TRBV6-5	.	.	TRBJ1-2	TGTGCCAGCAGTTACTCCATAGGGGGACACGGGGGCTACACCTTC	CASSYSIGGHGGYTF
TRBV6-6	TRBD2	.	TRBJ2-5	TGTGCCAGCAGTTACGCGACGGGGGGGCAAGAGACCCAGTACTTC	CASSYATGGQETQYF
TRBV30	.	.	TRBJ1-4	TGTGCCTGGAGTGTGGAGACGCCGGTGAAACTGTTTTTT	CAWSVETPVKLFF
TRBV19	TRBD1	.	TRBJ2-6	TGTGCCAGTAGTATAGGCCTGGGACAGACACTCTCTGGGGCCAACGTCCTGACTTTC	CASSIGLGQTLSGANVLTF
TRBV5-1	.	.	TRBJ2-1	TGCGCCAGCAGCGAGGGGCGGGGTTTCTACAATGAGCAGTTCTTC	CASSEGRGFYNEQFF
TRBV5-5	TRBD1	.	TRBJ2-7	TGTGCCAGCAGCTGGGGACAGGGTTACGAGCAGTACTTC	CASSWGQGYEQYF
TRBV6-5	.	.	TRBJ2-4	TGTGCCAGCAGTTACAAGGGGGGGGCCAAAAACATTCAGTACTTC	CASSYKGGAKNIQYF
TRBV4-1	.	once	TRBJ2-5	TGCGCCAGCAGCCAAGGCGAGGGAGCAGAGACCCAGTACTTC	CASSQGEGAETQYF
TRBV9	TRBD1	.	TRBJ2-7	TGTGCCAGCAGCGCCTCCCGGGACAGGGGGCGTCCCCTCTACGAGCAGTACTTC	CASSASRDRGRPLYEQYF
TRBV13	TRBD2	.	TRBJ2-7	TGTGCCAGCAGCCTCAGGACTAGCGGGAGTAACTACGAGCAGTACTTC	CASSLRTSGSNYEQYF
TRBV2	TRBD1	.	TRBJ2-2	TGTGCCAGCTTCCGAATGGGACAGGGACCCGGGGAGCTGTTTTTT	CASFRMGQGPGELFF
TRBV10-3	TRBD2	.	TRBJ2-3	TGTGCCATCAGTGACCTGAGCGGGGGGTACACAGATACGCAGTATTTT	CAISDLSGGYTDTQYF
TRBV9	.	.	TRBJ2-5	TGTGCCAGCAGCGTAGCTGAATTTGTGGGGCTAGAGACCCAGTACTTC	CASSVAEFVGLETQYF
TRBV6-1	TRBD1	.	TRBJ2-7	TGTGCCAGCAGTGAGAGGACGACAGGGCCCTACGAGCAGTACTTC	CASSERTTGPYEQYF
TRBV7-8	.	once	TRBJ1-1	TGTGCCAGCAGCCCCTCCCGGGTTCGGCAGAACACTGAAGCTTTCTTT	CASSPSRVRQNTEAFF
TRBV30	.	.	TRBJ1-4	TGTGCCTGGGGAGGACTAACTGATGAAAAACTGTTTTTT	CAWGGLTDEKLFF
TRBV19	TRBD1	.	TRBJ2-7	TGTGCCAGTAGTATTTTTTATTCGGACAGGGATGTCGAGCAGTACTTC	CASSIFYSDRDVEQYF
TRBV27	TRBD1	.	TRBJ1-1	TGTGCCAGCAGCTTATTAACCGGGACAGGGGAAGCTTTCTTT	CASSLLTGTGEAFF
TRBV5-8	.	.	TRBJ2-7	TGTGCCAGCAGCCAGGGGACCCTCTACGAGCAGTACTTC	CASSQGTLYEQYF
TRBV6-6	TRBD2	.	TRBJ2-7	TGTGCCAGCAGTGCCAATAGCGGGAGTGGTATTTACGAGCAGTACTTC	CASSANSGSGIYEQYF
TRBV4-3	TRBD2	.	TRBJ2-2	TGCGCCAGCAGCCAAGTTCCCCTAGCGGCGAACACCGGGGAGCTGTTTTTT	CASSQVPLAANTGELFF
TRBV19	.	.	TRBJ2-7	TGTGCCAGTAGTGTTGGACTACCCTACGAGCAGTACTTC	CASSVGLPYEQYF
TRBV6-5	.	few	TRBJ1-5	TGTGCCAGCAGTTCCCTCAATCAGCCCCAGCATTTT	CASSSLNQPQHF
TRBV2	TRBD1	.	TRBJ1-1	TGTGCCAGCGGGGGACAGGAAAGATCAGAAGCTTTCTTT	CASGGQERSEAFF
TRBV7-2	.	.	TRBJ2-7	TGTGCCAGCAAGCCGAACAGGGAGACCCTCTCCTACGAGCAGTACTTC	CASKPNRETLSYEQYF
TRBV13	.	.	TRBJ1-1	TGTGCCAGCAGCTTAGCGGTGAACACTGAAGCTTTCTTT	CASSLAVNTEAFF
TRBV28	TRBD1	.	TRBJ2-7	TGTGCCAGCACTTCCGGGACAGGGGGCTACGAGCAGTACTTC	CASTSGTGGYEQYF
TRBV7-8	.	.	TRBJ2-7	TGTGCCAGCAGTTCCGGGGGGACAGGATCCTACGAGCAGTACTTC	CASSSGGTGSYEQYF
TRBV19	TRBD2	.	TRBJ2-1	TGTGCCAGCCAGACTAGCGGGACGAGGGTAAATGAGCAGTTCTTC	CASQTSGTRVNEQFF
TRBV5-4	.	.	TRBJ2-7	TGTGCCAGCAGCTCAAACTACGAGCAGTACTTC	CASSSNYEQYF
TRBV9	TRBD2	.	TRBJ2-1	TGTGCCAGCAGCGTTTCCCACAAGCGGGAGGGAACAATGAAGCAGTTCTTC	CASSVSHKREGTMKQFF
TRBV2	.	.	TRBJ1-6	TGTGCCAGCAGGCCGGATTCACCCCTCCACTTT	CASRPDSPLHF
TRBV5-6	TRBD2	.	TRBJ2-5	TGTGCCAGCAGCTTGGGACTAGCGCCCCTCCGGACCCAGTACTTC	CASSLGLAPLRTQYF
TRBV15	.	.	TRBJ2-7	TGTGCCACCAGCAGGAGACGAGGGAGTTACGAGCAGTACTTC	CATSRRRGSYEQYF